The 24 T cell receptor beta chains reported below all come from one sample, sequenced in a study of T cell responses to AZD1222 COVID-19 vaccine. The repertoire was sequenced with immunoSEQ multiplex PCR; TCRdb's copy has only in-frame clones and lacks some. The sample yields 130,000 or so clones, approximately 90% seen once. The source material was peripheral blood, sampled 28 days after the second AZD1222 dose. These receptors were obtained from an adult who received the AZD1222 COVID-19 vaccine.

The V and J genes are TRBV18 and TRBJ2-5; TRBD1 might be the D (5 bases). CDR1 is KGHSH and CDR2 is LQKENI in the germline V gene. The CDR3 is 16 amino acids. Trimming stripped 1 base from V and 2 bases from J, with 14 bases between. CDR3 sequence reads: CASSPLPLAGQETQYF. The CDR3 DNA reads TGTGCCAGCTCACCACTCCCGTTGGCAGGGCAAGAGACCCAGTACTTC.

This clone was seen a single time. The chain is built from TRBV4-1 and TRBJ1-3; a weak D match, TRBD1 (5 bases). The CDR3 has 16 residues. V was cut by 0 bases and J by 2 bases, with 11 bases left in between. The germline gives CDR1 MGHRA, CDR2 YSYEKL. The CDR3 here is CASSQEFRGTGNTIYF. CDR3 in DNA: TGCGCCAGCAGCCAAGAGTTCCGGGGGACTGGAAACACCATATATTTT.

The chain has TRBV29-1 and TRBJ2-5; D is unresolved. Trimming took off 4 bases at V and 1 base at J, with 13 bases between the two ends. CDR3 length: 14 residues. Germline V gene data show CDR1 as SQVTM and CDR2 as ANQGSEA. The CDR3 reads CSVAQASVQETQYF. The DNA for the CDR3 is TGCAGCGTTGCTCAGGCCAGCGTCCAAGAGACCCAGTACTTC. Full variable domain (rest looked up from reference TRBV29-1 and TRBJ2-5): SAVISQKPSRDICQRGTSLTIQCQVDSQVTMMFWYRQQPGQSLTLIATANQGSEATYESGFVIDKFPISRPNLTFSTLTVSNMSPEDSSIYLCSVAQASVQETQYFGPGTRLLVL.

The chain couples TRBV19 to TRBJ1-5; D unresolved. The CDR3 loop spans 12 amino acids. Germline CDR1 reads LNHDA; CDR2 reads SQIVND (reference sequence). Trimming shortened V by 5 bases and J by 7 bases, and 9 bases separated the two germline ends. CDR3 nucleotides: TGTGCCAGTAGTTTCTTAGGGCAGCCCCAGCATTTT. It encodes CASSFLGQPQHF. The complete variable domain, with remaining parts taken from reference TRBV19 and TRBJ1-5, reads DGGITQSPKYLFRKEGQNVTLSCEQNLNHDAMYWYRQDPGQGLRLIYYSQIVNDFQKGDIAEGYSVSREKKESFPLTVTSAQKNPTAFYLCASSFLGQPQHFGDGTRLSIL.

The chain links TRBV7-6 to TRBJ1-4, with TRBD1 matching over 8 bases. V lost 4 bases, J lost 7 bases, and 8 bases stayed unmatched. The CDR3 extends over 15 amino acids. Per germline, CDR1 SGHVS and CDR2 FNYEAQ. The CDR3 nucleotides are TGTGCCAGCAGCTCCCCGGACAGGGAGGGTGAAAAACTGTTTTTT. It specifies CASSSPDREGEKLFF.

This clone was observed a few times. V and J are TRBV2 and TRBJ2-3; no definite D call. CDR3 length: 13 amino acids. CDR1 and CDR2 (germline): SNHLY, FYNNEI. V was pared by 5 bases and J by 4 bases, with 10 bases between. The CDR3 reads CASSPLGPDTQYF. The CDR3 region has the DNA TGTGCCAGCAGTCCACTCGGCCCAGATACGCAGTATTTT.

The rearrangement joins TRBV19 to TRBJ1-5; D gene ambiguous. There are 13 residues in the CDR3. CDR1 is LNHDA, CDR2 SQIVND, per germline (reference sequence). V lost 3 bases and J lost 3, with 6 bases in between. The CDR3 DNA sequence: TGTGCCAGTAGTATCTTCCACAATCAGCCCCAGCATTTT. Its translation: CASSIFHNQPQHF.

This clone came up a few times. The CDR3 sequence: CASSELARTYEQYF. As DNA, the CDR3 is TGTGCCAGCAGTGAGCTAGCGCGAACCTACGAGCAGTACTTC. V is TRBV28 and J is TRBJ2-7, with a tentative D call TRBD2 (6 bases). Germline V CDR1 and CDR2: MDHEN, SYDVKM. V lost 5 bases and J 2 bases, leaving 13 bases between the germline ends. The CDR3 is 14 amino acids.

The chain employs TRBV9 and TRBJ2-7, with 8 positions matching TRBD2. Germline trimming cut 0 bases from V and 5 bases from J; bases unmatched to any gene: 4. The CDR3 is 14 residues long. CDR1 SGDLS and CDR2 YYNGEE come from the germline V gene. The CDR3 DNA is TGTGCCAGCAGCGTAGGCGGGAGGCTCGACGAGCAGTACTTC. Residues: CASSVGGRLDEQYF.

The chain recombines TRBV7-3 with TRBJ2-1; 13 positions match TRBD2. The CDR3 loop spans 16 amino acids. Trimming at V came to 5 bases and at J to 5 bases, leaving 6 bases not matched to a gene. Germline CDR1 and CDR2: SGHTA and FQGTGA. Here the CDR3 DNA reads TGTGCCAGCAGCCCTCCGGGACTAGCGGGGAACAATGAGCAGTTCTTC. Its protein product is CASSPPGLAGNNEQFF.

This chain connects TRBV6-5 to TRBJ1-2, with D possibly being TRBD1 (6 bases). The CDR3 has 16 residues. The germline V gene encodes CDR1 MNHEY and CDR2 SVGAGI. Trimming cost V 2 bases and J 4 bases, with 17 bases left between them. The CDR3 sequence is CASSYLRRGALYGYTF. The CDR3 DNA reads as TGTGCCAGCAGTTACCTTCGGCGGGGGGCCCTCTATGGCTACACCTTC.

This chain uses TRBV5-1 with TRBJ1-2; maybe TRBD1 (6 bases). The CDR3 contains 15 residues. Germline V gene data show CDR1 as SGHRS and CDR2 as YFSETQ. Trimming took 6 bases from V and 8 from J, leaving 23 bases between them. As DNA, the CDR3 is TGCGCCAGCACCCTGGGCCCAGGGGAGGGGTCCGGCTACACCTTC. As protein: CASTLGPGEGSGYTF.

In nucleotides, the CDR3 is TGTGCCAGCAACGTACGGGGCTATGGCTACACCTTC. It encodes CASNVRGYGYTF. The chain carries TRBV6-6 and TRBJ1-2; D is undetermined. Germline V CDR1 and CDR2: MNHNY, SVGAGI (reference sequence). The CDR3 covers 12 residues. The V and J ends lost 7 bases and 4 bases respectively, with 10 bases between them.

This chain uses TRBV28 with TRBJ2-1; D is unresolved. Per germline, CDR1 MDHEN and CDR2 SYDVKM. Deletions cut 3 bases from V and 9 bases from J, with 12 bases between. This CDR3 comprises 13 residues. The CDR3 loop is CASSFFAGVEQFF. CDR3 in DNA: TGTGCCAGCAGTTTTTTTGCCGGTGTTGAGCAGTTCTTC.

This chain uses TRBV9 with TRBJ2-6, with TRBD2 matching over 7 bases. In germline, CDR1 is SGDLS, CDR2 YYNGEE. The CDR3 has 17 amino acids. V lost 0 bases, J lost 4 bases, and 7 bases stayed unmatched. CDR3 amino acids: CASSVEERGSGANVLTF. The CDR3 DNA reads TGTGCCAGCAGCGTAGAGGAGCGGGGATCCGGGGCCAACGTCCTGACTTTC. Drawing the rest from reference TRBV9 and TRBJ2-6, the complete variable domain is DSGVTQTPKHLITATGQRVTLRCSPRSGDLSVYWYQQSLDQGLQFLIQYYNGEERAKGNILERFSAQQFPDLHSELNLSSLELGDSALYFCASSVEERGSGANVLTFGAGSRLTVL.

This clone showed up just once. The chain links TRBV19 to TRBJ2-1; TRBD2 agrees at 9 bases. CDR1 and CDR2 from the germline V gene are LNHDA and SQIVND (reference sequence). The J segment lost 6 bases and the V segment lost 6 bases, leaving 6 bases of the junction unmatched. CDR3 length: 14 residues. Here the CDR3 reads CASSGLARGNEQFF. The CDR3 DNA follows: TGTGCCAGTAGCGGACTAGCGCGAGGCAATGAGCAGTTCTTC.

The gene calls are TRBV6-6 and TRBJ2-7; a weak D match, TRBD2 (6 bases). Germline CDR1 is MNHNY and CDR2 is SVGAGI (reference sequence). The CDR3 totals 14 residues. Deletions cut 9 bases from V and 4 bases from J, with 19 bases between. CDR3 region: CASGGSRVGYEQYF. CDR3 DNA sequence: TGTGCCAGTGGGGGGAGCAGGGTCGGGTACGAGCAGTACTTC.

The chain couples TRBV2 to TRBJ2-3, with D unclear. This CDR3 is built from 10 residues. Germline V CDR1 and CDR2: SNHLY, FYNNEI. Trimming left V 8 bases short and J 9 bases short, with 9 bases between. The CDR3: CASSSTTQYF. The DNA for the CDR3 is TGTGCCAGCTCGTCGACAACGCAGTATTTT.

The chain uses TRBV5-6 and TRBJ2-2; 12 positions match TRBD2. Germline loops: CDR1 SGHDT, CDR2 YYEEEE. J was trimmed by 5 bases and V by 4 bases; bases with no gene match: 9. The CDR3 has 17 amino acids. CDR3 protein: CASSRKTSGRGTGELFF. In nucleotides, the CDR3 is TGTGCCAGCAGCCGGAAGACTAGCGGGAGAGGTACCGGGGAGCTGTTTTTT. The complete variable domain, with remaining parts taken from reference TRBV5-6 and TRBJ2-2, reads DAGVTQSPTHLIKTRGQQVTLRCSPKSGHDTVSWYQQALGQGPQFIFQYYEEEERQRGNFPDRFSGHQFPNYSSELNVNALLLGDSALYLCASSRKTSGRGTGELFFGEGSRLTVL.

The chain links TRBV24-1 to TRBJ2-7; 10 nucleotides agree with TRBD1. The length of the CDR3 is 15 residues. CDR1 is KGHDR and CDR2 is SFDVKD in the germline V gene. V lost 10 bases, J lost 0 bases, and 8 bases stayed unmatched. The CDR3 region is CATSKGQGYSYEQYF. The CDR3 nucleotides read TGTGCCACATCTAAGGGACAGGGGTACTCCTACGAGCAGTACTTC.

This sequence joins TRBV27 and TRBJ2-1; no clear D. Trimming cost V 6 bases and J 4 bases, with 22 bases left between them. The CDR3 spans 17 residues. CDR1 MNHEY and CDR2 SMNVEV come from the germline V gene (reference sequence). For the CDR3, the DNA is TGTGCCAGCAGCGAGTATGCTGTGCGGCACCTTTACAATGAGCAGTTCTTC. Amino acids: CASSEYAVRHLYNEQFF.

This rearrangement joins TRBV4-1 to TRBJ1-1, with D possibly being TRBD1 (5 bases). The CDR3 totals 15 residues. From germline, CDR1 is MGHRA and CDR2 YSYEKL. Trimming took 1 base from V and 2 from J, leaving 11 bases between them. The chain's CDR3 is CASSQGRDVNTEAFF. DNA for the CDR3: TGCGCCAGCAGCCAAGGAAGGGACGTCAACACTGAAGCTTTCTTT.

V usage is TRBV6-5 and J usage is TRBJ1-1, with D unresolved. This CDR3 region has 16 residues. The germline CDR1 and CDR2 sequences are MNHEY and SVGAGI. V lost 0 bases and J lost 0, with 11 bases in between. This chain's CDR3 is CASSYSSRLMNTEAFF. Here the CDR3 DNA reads TGTGCCAGCAGTTACTCGTCCAGGCTCATGAACACTGAAGCTTTCTTT.

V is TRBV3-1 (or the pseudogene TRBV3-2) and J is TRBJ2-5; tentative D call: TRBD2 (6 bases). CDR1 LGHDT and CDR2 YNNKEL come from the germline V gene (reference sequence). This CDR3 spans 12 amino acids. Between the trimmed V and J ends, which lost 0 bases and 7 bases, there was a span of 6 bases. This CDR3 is CASSQDSGTQYF. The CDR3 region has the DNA TGTGCCAGCAGCCAAGATAGCGGGACCCAGTACTTC.